The rows below give T cell receptor beta chains drawn from one sample of a study of Ad26.COV2.S vaccination and SARS-CoV-2 variants. Data came from immunoSEQ multiplex PCR; TCRdb stores just in-frame clones and leaves some out. The sample contains about 440,000 clones, roughly 88% of which appear only once. The starting material was peripheral blood, obtained in a trial of Ad26.COV2.S vaccine versus placebo. Receptor source: a person between 18 and 65 years old who received the Ad26.COV2.S COVID-19 vaccine or a placebo. Each CDR3 is given with its conserved first and last residue. D genes are given only for firm matches. Part of the rows lack a size; the others show once, few, many or a class for expanded clones.

D gene	CDR3 length	V gene	J gene	clone size	CDR3 protein	CDR3 DNA
-	12	TRBV7-2	TRBJ2-7	-	CASSRTSYEQYF	TGTGCCAGCAGCCGTACATCCTACGAGCAGTACTTC
-	11	TRBV2	TRBJ2-7	-	CASRRHDEQYF	TGTGCCAGCAGAAGGCACGACGAGCAGTACTTC
TRBD1	18	TRBV11-2	TRBJ2-7	-	CASSLDPRGGTGSYEQYF	TGTGCCAGCAGCTTAGACCCGCGTGGTGGGACAGGGTCCTACGAGCAGTACTTC
TRBD1	16	TRBV7-9	TRBJ1-5	-	CASSPDGTGGSQPQHF	TGTGCCAGCAGTCCAGACGGGACAGGGGGAAGTCAGCCCCAGCATTTT
TRBD1	17	TRBV2	TRBJ1-5	-	CASTKGGTTGQNQPQHF	TGTGCCAGCACTAAAGGGGGGACGACAGGGCAAAATCAGCCCCAGCATTTT
TRBD1	15	TRBV7-9	TRBJ2-7	once	CASSKRTGTGAEQYF	TGTGCCAGCAGCAAACGTACCGGGACAGGGGCCGAGCAGTACTTC
TRBD1	14	TRBV30	TRBJ1-5	-	CAWSVGGGSQPQHF	TGTGCCTGGAGTGTAGGGGGCGGGAGTCAGCCCCAGCATTTT
TRBD1	18	TRBV7-2	TRBJ2-5	once	CASRSPLGAGQGSETQYF	TGTGCCAGCAGATCTCCCCTAGGGGCTGGACAGGGCTCGGAGACCCAGTACTTC
-	16	TRBV9	TRBJ2-3	-	CASSALMGGESDTQYF	TGTGCCAGCAGCGCGTTAATGGGGGGAGAGTCAGATACGCAGTATTTT
-	15	TRBV28	TRBJ2-1	-	CASSYYREIGNEQFF	TGTGCCAGCAGTTACTACAGGGAGATCGGCAATGAGCAGTTCTTC
-	12	TRBV12-3/TRBV12-4	TRBJ2-3	-	CASSLFTDTQYF	TGTGCCAGCAGTTTGTTCACAGATACGCAGTATTTT
TRBD1	15	TRBV7-9	TRBJ2-1	-	CASSPVQGVGNEQFF	TGTGCCAGCAGCCCAGTACAGGGGGTCGGAAATGAGCAGTTCTTC
-	14	TRBV19	TRBJ1-5	-	CASSIDLRPGPQHF	TGTGCCAGTAGTATAGACCTGAGGCCCGGGCCCCAGCATTTT
-	13	TRBV29-1	TRBJ1-2	-	CSVDWIGNYGYTF	TGCAGCGTTGATTGGATAGGGAACTATGGCTACACCTTC
TRBD1	18	TRBV10-1	TRBJ2-2	-	CASSDNYDRDPNTGELFF	TGCGCCAGCAGTGATAACTATGACAGGGACCCTAACACCGGGGAGCTGTTTTTT
TRBD2	18	TRBV28	TRBJ2-3	-	CASRPWASGQRGTDTQYF	TGTGCCAGCAGACCTTGGGCTAGCGGACAACGGGGCACAGATACGCAGTATTTT
TRBD1	12	TRBV29-1	TRBJ2-5	-	CSVNRGQETQYF	TGCAGCGTTAACAGGGGGCAAGAGACCCAGTACTTC
-	12	TRBV7-9	TRBJ2-7	-	CASSSGVSEQYF	TGTGCCAGCAGCTCCGGGGTCAGCGAGCAGTACTTC
-	18	TRBV12-2	TRBJ1-1	-	CASRLPPRQVGLNTEAFF	TGTGCAAGTCGCTTACCCCCCCGGCAGGTGGGTTTGAACACTGAAGCTTTCTTT
TRBD2	17	TRBV7-9	TRBJ2-1	-	CASSHLGAGEFRDEQFF	TGTGCCAGCAGCCACCTCGGGGCGGGAGAGTTTAGGGATGAGCAGTTCTTC
-	14	TRBV19	TRBJ2-2	few	CASKKQGGTGELFF	TGTGCCAGTAAAAAACAGGGGGGGACCGGGGAGCTGTTTTTT
TRBD2	16	TRBV5-6	TRBJ2-2	-	CASSFGTSGNTGELFF	TGTGCCAGCAGCTTCGGGACTAGCGGAAACACCGGGGAGCTGTTTTTT
-	15	TRBV7-9	TRBJ2-1	-	CASSPPVWHYNEQFF	TGTGCCAGCAGCCCCCCCGTCTGGCACTACAATGAGCAGTTCTTC
-	14	TRBV7-2	TRBJ2-3	-	CASSDWEGRDTQYF	TGTGCCAGCAGCGACTGGGAAGGCCGGGATACGCAGTATTTT
-	13	TRBV2	TRBJ2-2	-	CASSEEGGGELFF	TGTGCCAGCAGTGAAGAAGGGGGCGGGGAGCTGTTTTTT
TRBD2	17	TRBV29-1	TRBJ2-2	-	CSVQAGLAALNTGELFF	TGCAGCGTTCAGGCTGGACTAGCGGCCTTGAACACCGGGGAGCTGTTTTTT
TRBD2	18	TRBV4-3	TRBJ2-1	-	CASSPSGTSGGIYNEQFF	TGCGCCAGCAGCCCCTCCGGGACTAGCGGGGGTATATACAATGAGCAGTTCTTC
-	12	TRBV20-1	TRBJ1-2	once	CSASALLYGYTF	TGCAGTGCTAGTGCCCTCCTATACGGCTACACCTTC
TRBD1	14	TRBV4-3	TRBJ1-1	few	CASSQDSAGGEAFF	TGCGCCAGCAGCCAAGATTCGGCAGGGGGTGAAGCTTTCTTT
-	13	TRBV7-9	TRBJ2-7	-	CASSPRQAYEQYF	TGTGCCAGCAGCCCCCGCCAGGCCTACGAGCAGTACTTC
-	16	TRBV28	TRBJ2-4	-	CASNTQLALAKNIQYF	TGTGCCAGCAACACACAGCTGGCCTTAGCCAAAAACATTCAGTACTTC